This is a list of T cell receptor beta chains from one sample in a study of T cell changes during pregnancy in multiple sclerosis. Repertoires were generated with immunoSEQ multiplex PCR, while TCRdb's copy carries only in-frame clones and drops some. The table shows 20,000 to 25,000 clones, with approximately 90% occurring only once. Source: CD8+ T cells from peripheral blood mononuclear cells, taken in the second trimester of pregnancy. The receptors derive from a female donor in good health, enrolled as a control in a pregnancy study. Each CDR3 is given with its conserved first and last residue. Fields, in order: J gene, D gene, V gene, clone size, CDR3 DNA, CDR3 protein. D genes are given only for firm matches. Size is omitted from some rows. Given values are once, few, many or a class for expanded clones.

TRBJ1-2 | - | TRBV7-6 | once | TGTGCCAGCAGCTTATCCGGGGAGAGAGGGTCCTACACCTTC | CASSLSGERGSYTF
TRBJ1-4 | - | TRBV7-9 | - | TGTGCCAGCAGCTTAGGGCAGGGTCCGGAACTGTTTTTT | CASSLGQGPELFF
TRBJ2-3 | TRBD2 | TRBV6-1 | - | TGTGCCAGCAGTGATGGGGGGGGTCGGGTAGAAACCCTCACAGATACGCAGTATTTT | CASSDGGGRVETLTDTQYF
TRBJ2-5 | - | TRBV4-3 | - | TGCGCCAGCAGCCAACTCGGAGGGACAGAGTACCAAGAGACCCAGTACTTC | CASSQLGGTEYQETQYF
TRBJ2-1 | - | TRBV28 | - | TGTGCCAGCAGTTTATTAATGGAGGGAACCTACAATGAGCAGTTCTTC | CASSLLMEGTYNEQFF
TRBJ2-3 | TRBD2 | TRBV13 | - | TGTGCCAGCAGCTTAGTAGAGGCGGGGGGGCCCGGAGATACGCAGTATTTT | CASSLVEAGGPGDTQYF
TRBJ1-2 | - | TRBV4-1 | once | TGCGCGACGTGGTACAGTATAGGTGGCTACACCTTC | CATWYSIGGYTF
TRBJ2-7 | - | TRBV7-8 | once | TGTGCCAGCAGCTTAGCAGGAGGGCGACCCTACGAGCAGTACTTC | CASSLAGGRPYEQYF
TRBJ2-1 | TRBD1 | TRBV6-6 | - | TGTGCCAGCAGTGTTCCGGGACAGATCAATGAGCAGTTCTTC | CASSVPGQINEQFF
TRBJ1-2 | - | TRBV9 | - | TGTGCCAGCAGCCCCCTTGGTGGCGGCTATGGCTACACCTTC | CASSPLGGGYGYTF
TRBJ2-1 | - | TRBV19 | - | TGTGCCAGTAGTCCTTGGAGGGGGCCTTACAATGAGCAGTTCTTC | CASSPWRGPYNEQFF
TRBJ2-5 | TRBD1 | TRBV7-9 | - | TGTGCCAGCAGCTCTACCCTTACAGGGGGCGCGTGGACCCAGTACTTC | CASSSTLTGGAWTQYF